One sample yielded the 9 T cell receptor beta chains listed below, sequenced in a study of shared clonotypes between healthy human individuals. Libraries were prepared by immunoSEQ multiplex PCR; TCRdb keeps only in-frame clonotypes and omits some of them. The profile shows roughly 1,000,000 clones, about four fifths of them singletons. Sequenced material: memory CD4+ T cells from PBMCs. Subset meaning: CD45RA-negative fraction. Receptor source: a man between 18 and 35 years old in good health. Some clones in this sample may be carry-over from other donors' samples.

The J gene is TRBJ2-3, the V gene TRBV7-6; D unresolved. V lost 6 bases, J lost 4 bases, and 11 bases lay in between. From germline, CDR1 is SGHVS and CDR2 FNYEAQ. This CDR3 contains 13 residues. The CDR3 nucleotides are TGTGCCAGCAGTTACACCCCCCCAGATACGCAGTATTTT. This codes for CASSYTPPDTQYF.

V gene TRBV30 combines with J gene TRBJ1-2, with D maybe TRBD1 (6 bases). V lost 1 base and J lost 0, with 6 bases in between. In germline, CDR1 is GTSNPN, CDR2 SVGIG (reference sequence). The CDR3 contains 13 residues. CDR3 sequence reads: CAWSGTANYGYTF. In DNA form, the CDR3 reads TGTGCCTGGAGTGGGACAGCTAACTATGGCTACACCTTC.

This rearrangement joins TRBV2 to TRBJ2-5; 8 positions match TRBD1. CDR1 and CDR2 from the germline V gene are SNHLY and FYNNEI. The V gene end was trimmed by 8 bases and the J gene end by 5 bases; junction bases not matched to a gene: 4. CDR3 size: 12 residues. CDR3 sequence reads: CASYWDRETQYF. In DNA, the CDR3 is TGTGCCAGCTATTGGGACAGGGAGACCCAGTACTTC.

V gene TRBV6-1 combines with J gene TRBJ1-2; 9 bases fit TRBD1. This CDR3 has 17 amino acids. Per germline, CDR1 MNHNS and CDR2 SASEGT. V lost 1 base and J lost 1; bases outside the gene matches: 7. CDR3 in amino acids: CASSEDLGQGNNYGYTF. CDR3 nucleotide sequence: TGTGCCAGCAGTGAAGATTTAGGACAGGGGAATAACTATGGCTACACCTTC.

This clone was counted many times. The same CDR3 arises from other DNA sequences in this sample as well. The genes are TRBV5-8 and TRBJ2-2; D gene ambiguous. The CDR3 runs 15 residues. The germline V gene encodes CDR1 SGHTS and CDR2 YDEGEE. The V gene lost 0 bases and the J gene lost 0 bases, with 6 bases spanning the gap. This chain's CDR3 is CASSLVGANTGELFF. CDR3 sequence (DNA): TGTGCCAGCAGCTTGGTAGGAGCGAACACCGGGGAGCTGTTTTTT. Drawing the rest from reference TRBV5-8 and TRBJ2-2, the complete variable domain is EAGVTQSPTHLIKTRGQQATLRCSPISGHTSVYWYQQALGLGLQFLLWYDEGEERNRGNFPPRFSGRQFPNYSSELNVNALELEDSALYLCASSLVGANTGELFFGEGSRLTVL.

The chain joins TRBV18 to TRBJ2-3, with TRBD1 matching 7 bases. The length of the CDR3 is 16 residues. V shed 4 bases and J 6 bases; nucleotides not matched to a gene: 13. Germline V gene sequence: CDR1 KGHSH, CDR2 LQKENI. CDR3 sequence (DNA): TGTGCCAGCTCACGAGTACAGGGGCCGCGATCCGATACGCAGTATTTT. Amino acids: CASSRVQGPRSDTQYF.

The chain couples TRBV7-6 to TRBJ2-5, with D possibly TRBD2 on 5 matching bases. CDR3 length equals 13 residues. V was trimmed by 5 bases and J by 1 base, leaving 8 bases between them. Germline CDR1 reads SGHVS; CDR2 reads FNYEAQ. This CDR3 is CASSPLAQETQYF. The CDR3 DNA reads TGTGCCAGCAGCCCGCTAGCCCAAGAGACCCAGTACTTC.

The chain carries TRBV5-1 and TRBJ2-1; the D is unclear. The CDR3 is 11 amino acids. Germline loops: CDR1 SGHRS, CDR2 YFSETQ. V was pared by 0 bases and J by 9 bases, with 4 bases between. DNA of the CDR3: TGCGCCAGCAGCTTGGGAGTTGAGCAGTTCTTC. Amino acid sequence: CASSLGVEQFF.

The gene calls are TRBV6-5 and TRBJ1-3; perhaps TRBD1 as D (5 bases). Germline lookup yields CDR1 MNHEY and CDR2 SVGAGI. CDR3 length: 15 amino acids. With 5 bases removed from V and 2 bases from J, the gap between germline ends came to 13 bases. DNA for the CDR3: TGTGCCAGCAGTCCCCCTGGGGCGGCTGGAAACACCATATATTTT. Amino acid sequence: CASSPPGAAGNTIYF.